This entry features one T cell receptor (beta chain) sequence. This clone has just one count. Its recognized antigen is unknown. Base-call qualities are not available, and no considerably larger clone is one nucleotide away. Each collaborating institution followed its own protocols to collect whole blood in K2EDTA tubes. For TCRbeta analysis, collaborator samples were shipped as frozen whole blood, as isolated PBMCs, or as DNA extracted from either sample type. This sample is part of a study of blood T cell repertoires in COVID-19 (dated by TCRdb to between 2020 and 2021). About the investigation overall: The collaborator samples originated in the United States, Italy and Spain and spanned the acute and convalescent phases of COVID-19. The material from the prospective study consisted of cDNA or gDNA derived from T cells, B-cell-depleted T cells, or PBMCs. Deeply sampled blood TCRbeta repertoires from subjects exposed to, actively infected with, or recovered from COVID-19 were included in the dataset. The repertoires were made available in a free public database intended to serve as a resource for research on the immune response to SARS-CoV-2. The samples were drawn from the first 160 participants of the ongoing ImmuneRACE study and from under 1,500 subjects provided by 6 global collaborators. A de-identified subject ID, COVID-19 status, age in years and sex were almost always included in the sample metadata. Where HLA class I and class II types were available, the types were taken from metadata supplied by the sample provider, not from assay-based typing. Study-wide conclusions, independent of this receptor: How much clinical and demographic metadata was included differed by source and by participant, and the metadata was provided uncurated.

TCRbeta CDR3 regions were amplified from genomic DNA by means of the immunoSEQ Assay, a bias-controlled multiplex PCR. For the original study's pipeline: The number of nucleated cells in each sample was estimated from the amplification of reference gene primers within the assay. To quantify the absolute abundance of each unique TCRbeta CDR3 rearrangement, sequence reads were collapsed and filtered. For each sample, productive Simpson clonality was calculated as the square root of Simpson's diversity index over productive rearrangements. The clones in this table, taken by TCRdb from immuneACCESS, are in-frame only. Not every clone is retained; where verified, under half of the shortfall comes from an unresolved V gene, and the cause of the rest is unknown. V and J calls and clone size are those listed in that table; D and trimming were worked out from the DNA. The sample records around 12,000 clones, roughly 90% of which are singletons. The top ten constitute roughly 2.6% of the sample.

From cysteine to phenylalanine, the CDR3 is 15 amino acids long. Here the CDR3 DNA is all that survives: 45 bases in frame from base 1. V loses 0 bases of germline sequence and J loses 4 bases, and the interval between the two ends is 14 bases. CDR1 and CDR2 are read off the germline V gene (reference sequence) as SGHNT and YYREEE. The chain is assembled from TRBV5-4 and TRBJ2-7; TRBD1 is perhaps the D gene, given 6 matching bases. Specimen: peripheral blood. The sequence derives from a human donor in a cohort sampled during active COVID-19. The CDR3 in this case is CASSLGAGDMYEQYF. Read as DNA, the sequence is TGTGCCAGCAGCTTGGGGGCAGGGGATATGTACGAGCAGTACTTC.